This T cell receptor (beta chain) originates from a study of T cell responses to AZD1222 COVID-19 vaccine. For the study at large: Pooling was applied to second doses at about 4 or about 12 weeks.

Looked up from germline, CDR1 is KGHSH and CDR2 is LQKENI. V was trimmed by 4 bases and J by 0 bases, leaving 4 bases between them. This CDR3 is 13 amino acids long. Generated by immunoSEQ multiplex PCR, the TCRdb table keeps only in-frame clones and is missing some. The sample lists approximately 57,000 clones, 75% to 90% occurring once. Of note for this clone: Antigen specificity is unknown.

Study-wide findings and caveats: Recipients of two AZD1222 doses showed rising Spike-specific TCR breadth and depth. Only 5 or 6 people who got AZD1222 tested seropositive at baseline. Nearly half of spike-specific TCRs reportedly target unmutated variant regions.

Sequenced material: peripheral blood, taken on day 0 of AZD1222 vaccination. The chain joins TRBV18 to TRBJ1-3; the D is unclear. The TCR originated in an adult in good health. This chain's CDR3 is CASSLGSGNTIYF. The CDR3 DNA sequence: TGTGCCAGCTCACTTGGCTCTGGAAACACCATATATTTT.